The source of this T cell receptor (beta chain) is a study of T cells in Graves' hyperthyroidism and ophthalmopathy. This clonotype was seen at least ten times. RNA transcripts provided the source from which TCR beta CDR3 regions were amplified. When the TCR CDR3 underwent first-round RT-PCR, the HTBI primer set was used. TCRdb re-derived calls from the multiplex PCR reads in MiXCR, one entry per CDR3 protein. The repertoire holds about 840,000 distinct CDR3 sequences, 35% to 45% seen once, with 8.9% in the top ten. What was sequenced was blood. The sequence was collected from a young man with Graves' hyperthyroidism.

This chain's CDR3 is CASSGTGTTGNTIYF. CDR3 nucleotides: TGTGCCAGCAGTGGGACAGGGACCACTGGAAACACCATATATTTT. The V call is TRBV7-9, the J call TRBJ1-3, with 9 bases identical to TRBD1. The CDR3 consists of 15 residues. The V and J ends lost 6 bases and 2 bases, in that order; junction bases with no gene match: 5. Germline CDR1 is SEHNR and CDR2 is FQNEAQ (reference sequence). Looking up the rest from reference TRBV7-9 and TRBJ1-3 gives the full variable domain: DTGVSQNPRHKITKRGQNVTFRCDPISEHNRLYWYRQTLGQGPEFLTYFQNEAQLEKSRLLSDRFSAERPKGSFSTLEIQRTEQGDSAMYLCASSGTGTTGNTIYFGEGSWLTVV.